This note documents a single T cell receptor beta chain sequence. Its specificity is unknown. The entry originates in a study of Ad26.COV2.S vaccination and SARS-CoV-2 variants. Study-wide points: From the TCR breadth and depth analyses, total T cell responses may have been underestimated.

The germline V gene has CDR1 SGHVS and CDR2 FNYEAQ. Trimming cost V 4 bases and J 0 bases; bases outside gene matches: 11. CDR3 length: 17 amino acids. TCRdb's table, derived via immunoSEQ multiplex PCR, lists solely in-frame clones and lacks some. Here the sample spans roughly 100,000 clones, around 81% being singletons. Sequenced material: peripheral blood, taken after recovery from COVID-19. The chain carries TRBV7-6 and TRBJ2-7; TRBD1 aligns across 8 bases. This sequence originates from a human donor who had recovered from COVID-19. In nucleotides, the CDR3 is TGTGCCAGCAGCTCCTTACCGGGACAGGAGAGCTCCTACGAGCAGTACTTC. Residues: CASSSLPGQESSYEQYF. The variable domain in full, with the rest retrieved from reference TRBV7-6 and TRBJ2-7, is GAGVSQSPRYKVTKRGQDVALRCDPISGHVSLYWYRQALGQGPEFLTYFNYEAQQDKSGLPNDRFSAERPEGSISTLTIQRTEQRDSAMYRCASSSLPGQESSYEQYFGPGTRLTVT.